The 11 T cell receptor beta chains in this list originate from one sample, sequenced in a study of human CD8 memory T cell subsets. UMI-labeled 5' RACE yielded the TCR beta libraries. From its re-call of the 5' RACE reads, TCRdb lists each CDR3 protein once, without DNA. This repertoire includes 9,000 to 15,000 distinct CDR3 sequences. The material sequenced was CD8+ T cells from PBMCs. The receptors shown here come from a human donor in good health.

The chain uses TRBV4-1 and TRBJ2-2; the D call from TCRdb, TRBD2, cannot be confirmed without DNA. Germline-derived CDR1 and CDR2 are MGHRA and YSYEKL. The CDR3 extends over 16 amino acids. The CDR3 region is CASSQDAGSYTGELFF.

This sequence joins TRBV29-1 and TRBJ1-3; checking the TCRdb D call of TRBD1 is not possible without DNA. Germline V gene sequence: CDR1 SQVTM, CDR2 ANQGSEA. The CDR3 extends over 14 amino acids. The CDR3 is CSVEGLISGNTIYF. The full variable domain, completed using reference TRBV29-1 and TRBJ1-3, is SAVISQKPSRDICQRGTSLTIQCQVDSQVTMMFWYRQQPGQSLTLIATANQGSEATYESGFVIDKFPISRPNLTFSTLTVSNMSPEDSSIYLCSVEGLISGNTIYFGEGSWLTVV.

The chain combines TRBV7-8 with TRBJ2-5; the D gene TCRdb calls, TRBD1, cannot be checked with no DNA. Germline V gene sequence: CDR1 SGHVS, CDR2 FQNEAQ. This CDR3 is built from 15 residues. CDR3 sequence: CASSLGLGAGETQYF. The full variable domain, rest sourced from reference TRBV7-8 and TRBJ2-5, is GAGVSQSPRYKVAKRGQDVALRCDPISGHVSLFWYQQALGQGPEFLTYFQNEAQLDKSGLPSDRFFAERPEGSVSTLKIQRTQQEDSAVYLCASSLGLGAGETQYFGPGTRLLVL.

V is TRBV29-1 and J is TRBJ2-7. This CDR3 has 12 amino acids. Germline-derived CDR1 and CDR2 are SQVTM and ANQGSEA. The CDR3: CSVGTYRYEQYF.

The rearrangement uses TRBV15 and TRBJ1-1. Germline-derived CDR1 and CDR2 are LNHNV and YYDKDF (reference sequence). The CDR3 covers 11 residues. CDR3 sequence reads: CATSRDPEAFF. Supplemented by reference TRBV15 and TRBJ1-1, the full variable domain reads DAMVIQNPRYQVTQFGKPVTLSCSQTLNHNVMYWYQQKSSQAPKLLFHYYDKDFNNEADTPDNFQSRRPNTSFCFLDIRSPGLGDTAMYLCATSRDPEAFFGQGTRLTVV.

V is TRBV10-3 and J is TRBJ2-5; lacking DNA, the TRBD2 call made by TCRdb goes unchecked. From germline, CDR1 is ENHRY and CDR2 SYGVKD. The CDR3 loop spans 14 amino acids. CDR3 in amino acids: CAISVAAGQETQYF.

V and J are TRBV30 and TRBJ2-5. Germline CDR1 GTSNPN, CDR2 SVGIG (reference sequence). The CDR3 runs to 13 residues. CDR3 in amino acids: CAWSVYMGRTQYF.

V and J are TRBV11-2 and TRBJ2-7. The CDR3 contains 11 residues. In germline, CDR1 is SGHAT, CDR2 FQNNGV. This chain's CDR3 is CASSLVAEQYF.

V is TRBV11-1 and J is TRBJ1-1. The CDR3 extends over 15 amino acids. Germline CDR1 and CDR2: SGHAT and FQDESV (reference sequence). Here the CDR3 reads CASSLGSGFRTEAFF.

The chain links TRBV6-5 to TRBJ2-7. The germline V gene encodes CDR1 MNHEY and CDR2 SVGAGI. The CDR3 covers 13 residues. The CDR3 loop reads CASRQIASYEQYF.

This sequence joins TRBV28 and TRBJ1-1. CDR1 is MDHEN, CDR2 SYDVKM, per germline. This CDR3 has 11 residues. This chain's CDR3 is CASSLGTEAFF.